This T cell receptor beta chain was sequenced in a study of shared clonotypes between healthy human individuals. Study conclusions and caveats: Richness estimates generally favored naive over memory subsets. Despite large depth, sorted-subset datasets appeared incompletely sequenced.

Evenly divided among several immunoSEQ plates was the genomic DNA of each subset. The input for sorted-subset replicate PCRs was 200 ng DNA, approximately 30,000 T cell genomes. The repertoire was sequenced with immunoSEQ multiplex PCR; TCRdb's copy has only in-frame clones and lacks some. The sample lists millions of clones, around 94% occurring once. V shed 0 bases and J shed 5 bases, with 13 bases lying between them. Looked up from germline, CDR1 is LGHNA and CDR2 is YSLEER. This CDR3 is built from 15 residues. Notes on this clone: Its specificity is not known.

The material sequenced was naive CD4+ T cells sorted from blood. Subset given: CD45RA+ positively selected. The sequence was collected from a man between 18 and 35 years old in good health. This chain links TRBV4-3 with TRBJ2-5; TRBD2 might be the D (6 bases). The CDR3: CASSQETGVTETQYF. The DNA of the CDR3 is TGCGCCAGCAGCCAAGAAACGGGAGTGACGGAGACCCAGTACTTC.